The rows below give T cell receptor beta chains drawn from one sample of a study of identical twins. TCRdb re-called the 5' RACE reads with MiXCR, one entry per CDR3 protein. The profile shows around 960,000 distinct CDR3 sequences, around 12% of them singletons. This sample was shared with a second study, whose subject was yellow fever vaccine responses in identical twins.

Sequencing input: PBMCs. The receptor set was obtained from a woman aged 18-35 years in good health. CDR3s include the opening cysteine and the closing phenylalanine or tryptophan.

J gene: TRBJ1-1; V gene: TRBV29-1; CDR3 protein: CSVEVMRGVWDTEAFF
J gene: TRBJ2-7; V gene: TRBV4-1; CDR3 protein: CASSLAEFSYEQYF
J gene: TRBJ1-5; V gene: TRBV4-2; CDR3 protein: CASSQDLVGGNQPQHF
J gene: TRBJ2-5; V gene: TRBV15; CDR3 protein: CATSELVQETQYF
J gene: TRBJ2-1; V gene: TRBV6-2/TRBV6-3; CDR3 protein: CASIGFSSNEQFF
J gene: TRBJ1-5; V gene: TRBV12-3/TRBV12-4; CDR3 protein: CASGKDNQPQHF
J gene: TRBJ2-1; V gene: TRBV10-2; CDR3 protein: CASSPPGAGGYNEQFF
J gene: TRBJ2-7; V gene: TRBV5-1; CDR3 protein: CASSLSSGYYEQYF
J gene: TRBJ1-6; V gene: TRBV6-1; CDR3 protein: CASRSAGGTGSPLHF
J gene: TRBJ2-5; V gene: TRBV12-3/TRBV12-4; CDR3 protein: CASNNRRGQETQYF
J gene: TRBJ1-4; V gene: TRBV5-1; CDR3 protein: CASSSTKLFF
J gene: TRBJ2-1; V gene: TRBV4-1; CDR3 protein: CASSQVHREQQFF
J gene: TRBJ2-1; V gene: TRBV5-1; CDR3 protein: CASSQNTAEYNEQFF
J gene: TRBJ2-7; V gene: TRBV20-1; CDR3 protein: CSASGHLSSYEQYF
J gene: TRBJ1-6; V gene: TRBV10-2; CDR3 protein: CASSAGSPLHF
J gene: TRBJ2-1; V gene: TRBV2; CDR3 protein: CASSDWDSSYSEQFF